This T cell receptor beta chain was recorded in a study of regulatory T cells in long-lasting Graves disease. Whole-study context: Graves' disease counted as persistent after over 5 years of antithyroid drugs with positive TSH receptor antibodies. Regarding the study as a whole: The analysis examined peripheral blood only and excluded thyroid tissue.

Specified time point: persistent/refractory GD, antithyroid drugs over 5 years with positive TRAb. There was RNA extracted from PBMCs, and the TCR library was made from it. Peripheral blood, 8.5 to 9.5 milliliters per patient, was collected in EDTA tubes. This CDR3 spans 15 amino acids. Per the germline V gene, CDR1 is MGHRA and CDR2 is YSYEKL. V gave up 0 bases and J gave up 3 bases, with 12 bases separating them. Comment on this clonotype: Its antigen is not identified.

HTBI primers from iRepertoire and Arm-PCR of CDR3 regions yielded the TCR beta libraries. Per the original data handling: Samples jointly harbored roughly 62 TRBV and about 15 TRBJ segments. TCRdb analysed the multiplex PCR reads with MiXCR anew, one entry per CDR3 protein. The V and J calls were determined by TCRdb, not by the authors. This sample has 700,000 or so distinct CDR3 sequences; 30% occur once, and the top ten carry roughly 46%. The V and J genes are TRBV4-1 and TRBJ2-7, with TRBD2 as a possible D gene (5 bases). The sequencing here drew on peripheral blood mononuclear cells (PBMCs), taken when the disease was refractory, from a patient treated with antithyroid drugs. The receptor was isolated from a female donor with Graves disease. CDR3 loop: CASSQDIGENYEQYF. DNA for the CDR3: TGCGCCAGCAGCCAAGATATTGGGGAGAACTACGAGCAGTACTTC.